The 30 T cell receptor beta chains in this list originate from one sample, sequenced in a study of T-cell reconstitution after alpha-beta-depleted transplantation in children. A TCRbeta library incorporating unique molecular identifiers was prepared. MiXCR, applied by TCRdb to the PCR reads, yields one record per CDR3 protein. The data contain about 610,000 distinct CDR3 sequences, roughly a tenth of them seen just once; the ten biggest clones take up about 4%. This material consisted of PBMCs from the stem cell graft donor, taken from the stem cell graft. Receptors were obtained from a human donor who donated a stem cell graft to a child with acute myeloid leukemia.

The table lists this clonotype with many counts. This chain uses TRBV4-3 with TRBJ1-4; D unresolved. CDR3 length: 14 residues. The germline V and J ends were trimmed by 0 bases and 8 bases, with 10 bases remaining between them. Germline CDR1 is LGHNA and CDR2 is YSLEER. CDR3 residues: CASSQERFEEKLFF. CDR3 bases: TGCGCCAGCAGCCAAGAACGGTTCGAGGAAAAACTGTTTTTT.

V is TRBV6-5 and J is TRBJ1-1, with a tentative D call TRBD1 (6 bases). V was trimmed by 3 bases and J by 2 bases, leaving 10 bases between them. Germline V gives CDR1 MNHEY, CDR2 SVGAGI. The CDR3 covers 14 residues. CDR3 protein: CASSYGQTNTEAFF. CDR3 nucleotides: TGTGCCAGCAGTTATGGACAGACTAACACTGAAGCTTTCTTT.

This clonotype has only a few counts. The rearrangement links TRBV11-2 to TRBJ1-2; D is unresolved. The V and J ends lost 5 bases and 3 bases respectively, with 13 bases between them. The germline CDR1 and CDR2 sequences are SGHAT and FQNNGV. The CDR3 is 14 amino acids. The CDR3 is CASSLGHRDYGYTF. CDR3 DNA sequence: TGTGCCAGCAGCCTCGGGCACCGCGACTATGGCTACACCTTC.

This clonotype was recorded at least ten times. The chain uses TRBV20-1 and TRBJ2-3; tentative D call: TRBD1 (6 bases). The CDR3 covers 13 residues. CDR1 and CDR2 (germline): DFQATT, SNEGSKA (reference sequence). Trimming pared 6 bases from V and 2 bases from J, leaving 12 bases between. The CDR3 region is CSARGTNTDTQYF. In DNA, the CDR3 is TGCAGTGCCAGGGGAACTAACACAGATACGCAGTATTTT.

This rearrangement joins TRBV29-1 to TRBJ1-1, with 10 nucleotides matching TRBD1. Unmatched junction bases numbered 8, after V lost 7 bases and J lost 0 bases. This CDR3 contains 15 residues. Germline lookup yields CDR1 SQVTM and CDR2 ANQGSEA. CDR3: CSAGTGAFMNTEAFF. CDR3 DNA: TGCAGCGCCGGGACAGGGGCCTTCATGAACACTGAAGCTTTCTTT.

This clonotype was observed at least ten times. This chain joins TRBV10-3 and TRBJ2-1; 9 bases agree with TRBD2. J was trimmed by 6 bases and V by 11 bases; bases with no gene match: 8. Germline values: CDR1 ENHRY, CDR2 SYGVKD. The CDR3 runs to 13 residues. CDR3 region: CASQRGLANEQFF. Here the CDR3 DNA reads TGTGCCTCCCAGAGGGGACTAGCCAATGAGCAGTTCTTC.

With respect to this clonotype: A read error is possible here, since a much larger clone lies one base away. The J gene is TRBJ2-1, the V gene TRBV18; no reliable D call. Germline CDR1 is KGHSH and CDR2 is LQKENI. This CDR3 is built from 12 residues. The CDR3 nucleotides are TGTGCCAGCTCATCCCTGAGCGTTGCGCGGCTCTTC. It specifies CASSSLSVARLF.

This clonotype has ten or more counts. The V gene is TRBV7-8, the J gene TRBJ2-7; 9 positions agree with TRBD1. Germline assignment: CDR1 SGHVS and CDR2 FQNEAQ. The junction had 3 bases not matched to a gene; V was cut back by 4 bases and J by 2 bases. CDR3 size: 14 residues. CDR3 in amino acids: CASSSDRGAYEQYF. Here the CDR3 DNA reads TGTGCCAGCAGCTCAGACAGGGGGGCCTACGAGCAGTACTTC.

The chain joins TRBV30 to TRBJ1-1; tentative D call: TRBD1 (6 bases). CDR3 size: 16 residues. With 4 bases removed from V and 1 base from J, the gap between germline ends came to 19 bases. Germline CDR1 reads GTSNPN; CDR2 reads SVGIG (reference sequence). The CDR3 protein is CAWNAQGLIGNTEAFF. CDR3 nucleotide sequence: TGTGCCTGGAACGCACAGGGCCTGATTGGGAACACTGAAGCTTTCTTT. The full variable domain, completed using reference TRBV30 and TRBJ1-1, is SQTIHQWPATLVQPVGSPLSLECTVEGTSNPNLYWYRQAAGRGLQLLFYSVGIGQISSEVPQNLSASRPQDRQFILSSKKLLLSDSGFYLCAWNAQGLIGNTEAFFGQGTRLTVV.

This clonotype was counted between two and nine times. This rearrangement joins TRBV7-3 to TRBJ2-1; 13 nucleotides line up with TRBD2. CDR3 length equals 16 residues. In germline, CDR1 is SGHTA, CDR2 FQGTGA. V shed 2 bases and J 10 bases; nucleotides not matched to a gene: 8. CDR3 region: CASSLLPGLAGTEQFF. The CDR3 DNA reads TGTGCCAGCAGCTTACTCCCGGGACTAGCGGGAACAGAGCAGTTCTTC.

V is TRBV28 and J is TRBJ1-5, with a weak D call TRBD1 (6 bases). The CDR3 spans 16 residues. With 2 bases removed from V and 1 base from J, the gap between germline ends came to 12 bases. Germline CDR1 is MDHEN and CDR2 is SYDVKM. The chain's CDR3 is CASSLGGLGSNQPQHF. CDR3 coding DNA: TGTGCCAGCAGTTTAGGGGGCTTAGGGAGCAATCAGCCCCAGCATTTT.

The chain links TRBV7-9 to TRBJ2-7; D possibly matches TRBD1 or TRBD2 (6 bases each). Germline V gene data show CDR1 as SEHNR and CDR2 as FQNEAQ (reference sequence). CDR3 length: 12 residues. V dropped 8 bases and J dropped 5 bases, with 13 bases sitting between them. The CDR3 DNA is TGTGCCAGCGGGGGGCTAGCCGACGAGCAGTACTTC. It translates to CASGGLADEQYF.

This clonotype was counted ten times or more. V usage is TRBV6-5 and J usage is TRBJ2-1; 7 nucleotides align to TRBD2. This CDR3 has 15 amino acids. Germline V CDR1 and CDR2: MNHEY, SVGAGI. V lost 3 bases and J lost 5; bases outside the gene matches: 7. CDR3 nucleotide sequence: TGTGCCAGCAGTTATCCGGGACTACCAGACAATGAGCAGTTCTTC. As protein: CASSYPGLPDNEQFF.

The J gene is TRBJ2-1, the V gene TRBV18; 11 nucleotides match TRBD2. The trim removed 0 bases at V and 9 bases at J, leaving 7 bases unmatched. Looked up from germline, CDR1 is KGHSH and CDR2 is LQKENI. This CDR3 region has 16 residues. The CDR3 region has the DNA TGTGCCAGCTCACCACCCGTAGCGGGAGGGCATATTGAGCAGTTCTTC. This gives the protein CASSPPVAGGHIEQFF.

The J gene is TRBJ1-1, the V gene TRBV9; D unclear. V lost 1 base and J 3 bases, leaving 10 bases between the germline ends. Looked up from germline, CDR1 is SGDLS and CDR2 is YYNGEE. The CDR3 spans 14 residues. This CDR3 reads CASSVRGWDTEAFF. The CDR3 DNA sequence: TGTGCCAGCAGCGTAAGAGGGTGGGACACTGAAGCTTTCTTT.

This clonotype has more than one count but fewer than ten. This chain links TRBV7-3 with TRBJ2-1, with 12 bases that match TRBD2. The trim removed 3 bases at V and 9 bases at J, leaving 18 bases unmatched. Germline CDR1 and CDR2: SGHTA and FQGTGA. The CDR3 runs to 19 residues. The CDR3 DNA reads TGTGCCAGCAGCTTCAACCACCAGAACCCTAGCGGGAGGGCCGCTGAGCAGTTCTTC. The encoded protein is CASSFNHQNPSGRAAEQFF.

The rearrangement uses TRBV5-1 and TRBJ1-3; D ambiguous. Looked up from germline, CDR1 is SGHRS and CDR2 is YFSETQ. The CDR3 sequence is 16 residues long. Trimming left V 1 base short and J 0 bases short, with 11 bases between. CDR3 in amino acids: CASSLKEGYSGNTIYF. The CDR3, as DNA: TGCGCCAGCAGCTTGAAGGAGGGCTACTCTGGAAACACCATATATTTT.

This clonotype has a handful of counts. The chain combines TRBV7-2 with TRBJ2-5; 9 bases are a match to TRBD1. CDR1 is SGHTA, CDR2 FQGNSA, per germline. The CDR3 sequence is 17 residues long. Trimming removed 0 bases from V and 1 base from J; junction bases left unmatched: 6. The CDR3 nucleotides are TGTGCCAGCAGCTTAGCAACCAACAGGGGGCCCCAAGAGACCCAGTACTTC. It translates to CASSLATNRGPQETQYF.

This clonotype was seen a few times. This chain joins TRBV9 and TRBJ2-1; tentatively, D is TRBD1 (6 bases). CDR1 SGDLS and CDR2 YYNGEE come from the germline V gene. CDR3 length equals 16 residues. Deletions cut 1 base from V and 0 bases from J, with 11 bases between. CDR3 nucleotides: TGTGCCAGCAGCGTATTTAGGGGGAGCTCCTACAATGAGCAGTTCTTC. Encoded protein: CASSVFRGSSYNEQFF.

V gene TRBV20-1 combines with J gene TRBJ1-2, with a possible D match to TRBD1 (5 bases). Trimming took off 2 bases at V and 0 bases at J, with 10 bases between the two ends. In germline, CDR1 is DFQATT, CDR2 SNEGSKA (reference sequence). The length of the CDR3 is 14 residues. CDR3 protein: CSARIGAANYGYTF. CDR3 DNA sequence: TGCAGTGCTAGAATCGGGGCGGCTAACTATGGCTACACCTTC.

This clonotype was observed a few times. The chain employs TRBV29-1 and TRBJ2-5; D not resolved. Trimming left V 5 bases short and J 5 bases short, with 15 bases between. CDR3 length equals 13 residues. Germline V gives CDR1 SQVTM, CDR2 ANQGSEA. The CDR3 coding sequence is TGCAGCGTTCGCCCCGTTCTGGGGGAGACCCAGTACTTC. Residues: CSVRPVLGETQYF.

This clonotype turned up a few times. The V gene is TRBV7-9, the J gene TRBJ2-3; 10 bases are shared with TRBD1. V lost 3 bases, J lost 1 base, and 4 bases stayed unmatched. This CDR3 contains 16 residues. Germline V gene lookup returns CDR1 SEHNR and CDR2 FQNEAQ (reference sequence). CDR3 sequence reads: CASSFAGTGGTDTQYF. CDR3 coding DNA: TGTGCCAGCAGCTTCGCCGGGACAGGGGGCACAGATACGCAGTATTTT.

Ten or more counts support this clonotype. This chain uses TRBV5-1 with TRBJ1-5, with a tentative D call TRBD1 (5 bases). The CDR3 totals 15 residues. Trimming removed 0 bases from V and 7 bases from J, with 14 bases in between. Looked up from germline, CDR1 is SGHRS and CDR2 is YFSETQ. This CDR3 reads CASSLEGRGEQPQHF. CDR3 DNA: TGCGCCAGCAGCTTGGAAGGGAGGGGCGAACAGCCCCAGCATTTT.

This clonotype was seen a few times. V is TRBV27 and J is TRBJ2-7; D is undetermined. From germline, CDR1 is MNHEY and CDR2 SMNVEV (reference sequence). The ends were cut back, 4 bases at V and 6 bases at J, with 13 bases in the middle. This CDR3 spans 13 amino acids. DNA for the CDR3: TGTGCCAGCAGTTCCCATCGGTCTGGCGAGCAGTACTTC. Protein sequence: CASSSHRSGEQYF.

With respect to this clonotype: Sequence at one end of the junction differs from germline and may be a read error. The chain uses TRBV5-1 and TRBJ2-1; weak D call: TRBD2 (6 bases). The length of the CDR3 is 18 residues. CDR1 SGHRS and CDR2 YFSETQ come from the germline V gene. CDR3 in amino acids: CASRLGTGPFSSYNEQFF. CDR3 coding DNA: TGCGCCAGCAGGTTGGGGACTGGCCCCTTTAGCTCCTACAATGAGCAGTTCTTC.

V gene TRBV7-2 combines with J gene TRBJ2-5; 10 bases line up with TRBD1. The CDR3 runs 16 residues. In germline, CDR1 is SGHTA, CDR2 FQGNSA. V trimming: 5 bases; J trimming: 4 bases; junction bases outside the gene matches: 10. CDR3 in DNA: TGTGCCAGCAGCCCGTCGGGACAGGGGCGGGGAGAGACCCAGTACTTC. It codes for CASSPSGQGRGETQYF.

The table lists this clonotype with many counts. The rearrangement links TRBV29-1 to TRBJ1-1; D remains ambiguous. Trimming took off 1 base at V and 1 base at J, with 7 bases between the two ends. The germline gives CDR1 SQVTM, CDR2 ANQGSEA. This CDR3 contains 13 residues. CDR3 nucleotide sequence: TGCAGCGTTGAAGGGACGGGGAACACTGAAGCTTTCTTT. Translated: CSVEGTGNTEAFF.

The chain has TRBV9 and TRBJ1-1, with D unclear. Trimming stripped 3 bases from V and 4 bases from J, with 13 bases between. This CDR3 region has 14 residues. Germline values: CDR1 SGDLS, CDR2 YYNGEE. The CDR3 sequence: CASSASVGVTEAFF. For the CDR3, the DNA is TGTGCCAGCAGCGCCTCGGTCGGCGTCACTGAAGCTTTCTTT.

The sample holds a few counts of this clonotype. V is TRBV4-3 and J is TRBJ2-1; 9 bases fit TRBD2. This CDR3 has 15 residues. The germline CDR1 and CDR2 sequences are LGHNA and YSLEER. Trimming cost V 1 base and J 10 bases; bases outside gene matches: 8. The CDR3 is CASSQVKREAGEQFF. The CDR3 region has the DNA TGCGCCAGCAGCCAAGTGAAGCGGGAGGCGGGGGAGCAGTTCTTC.

The rearrangement uses TRBV3-1 and TRBJ2-3; D is perhaps TRBD2 (7 bases). CDR3 length: 16 residues. Germline assignment: CDR1 LGHDT and CDR2 YNNKEL (reference sequence). The V end lost 10 bases, the J end lost 2 bases, and 22 bases lay between the germline ends. The CDR3 region has the DNA TGTGCCACCAGATTGAGGGGGGGGGCTTTCACAGATACGCAGTATTTT. Its protein is CATRLRGGAFTDTQYF.